The 29 T cell receptor beta chains below were found in one sample sequenced in a study of blood T cell repertoires in COVID-19. Assay: immunoSEQ multiplex PCR; the TCRdb copy retains only in-frame clones and omits some. The sample lists 200,000 to 250,000 clones, about 91% occurring once. Sequencing was performed on PBMCs or T cells enriched from blood (not recorded which). The origin of the receptors is a man aged 18 to 29 with acute COVID-19.

This chain uses TRBV6-1 with TRBJ1-6, with D maybe TRBD1 (6 bases). The CDR3 consists of 13 residues. V was trimmed by 3 bases and J by 10 bases, leaving 10 bases between them. Germline values: CDR1 MNHNS, CDR2 SASEGT. DNA for the CDR3: TGTGCCAGCAGTGACGGAACAGGGTCACCCCTCCACTTT. As protein: CASSDGTGSPLHF.

This clone was counted a few times. This chain connects TRBV12-5 to TRBJ1-5, with TRBD1 identical over 7 bases. The CDR3 runs 14 residues. V gave up 4 bases and J gave up 5 bases; unmatched junction bases: 5. Germline V lookup: CDR1 LGHNT, CDR2 FRNRAP. CDR3 DNA sequence: TGTGCTAGTGGTTCGGGACAGCTGGATCAGCCCCAGCATTTT. As protein: CASGSGQLDQPQHF. The full variable domain, with the rest looked up from reference TRBV12-5 and TRBJ1-5, is DARVTQTPRHKVTEMGQEVTMRCQPILGHNTVFWYRQTMMQGLELLAYFRNRAPLDDSGMPKDRFSAEMPDATLATLKIQPSEPRDSAVYFCASGSGQLDQPQHFGDGTRLSIL.

The chain is built from TRBV28 and TRBJ1-1; D is undetermined. The length of the CDR3 is 11 residues. Trimming took 8 bases from V and 4 from J, leaving 8 bases between them. Germline V gene lookup returns CDR1 MDHEN and CDR2 SYDVKM. CDR3 in amino acids: CASGRSTEAFF. In nucleotides, the CDR3 is TGTGCCAGCGGGAGGAGCACTGAAGCTTTCTTT.

The J gene is TRBJ2-3, the V gene TRBV27; TRBD2 agrees at 11 bases. This CDR3 is 17 amino acids long. Trimming cost V 0 bases and J 1 base; bases outside gene matches: 3. The germline V gene has CDR1 MNHEY and CDR2 SMNVEV (reference sequence). The CDR3 bases are TGTGCCAGCAGTTTATCCACTAGCGGGAGAGGCACAGATACGCAGTATTTT. Its protein product is CASSLSTSGRGTDTQYF.

This chain connects TRBV28 to TRBJ1-2, with 9 positions matching TRBD1. The junction had 0 bases not matched to a gene; V was cut back by 6 bases and J by 4 bases. The CDR3 consists of 12 residues. Germline V gene lookup returns CDR1 MDHEN and CDR2 SYDVKM. The DNA for the CDR3 is TGTGCCAGCAGGGACAGGGGCTATGGCTACACCTTC. The encoded protein is CASRDRGYGYTF.

The rearrangement joins TRBV7-9 to TRBJ2-7; 13 nucleotides match TRBD2. The CDR3 is 17 residues long. With 5 bases clipped from V and 7 bases from J, the junction kept 14 bases outside the gene matches. Germline V CDR1 and CDR2: SEHNR, FQNEAQ (reference sequence). As DNA, the CDR3 is TGTGCCAGCAGCCTAGGGGCACTAGCGGGAGGGCCGAATGAGCAGTACTTC. As protein: CASSLGALAGGPNEQYF.

This sequence joins TRBV3-1 (or the pseudogene TRBV3-2) and TRBJ2-2, with D hard to call. Trimming shortened V by 3 bases and J by 1 base, and 6 bases separated the two germline ends. The V gene's germline CDR1 is LGHDT and CDR2 YNNKEL (reference sequence). The CDR3 runs 14 residues. CDR3 bases: TGTGCCAGCAGCCAGAACGGGAACACCGGGGAGCTGTTTTTT. Protein sequence: CASSQNGNTGELFF.

The chain recombines TRBV10-2 with TRBJ2-1, with 12 bases lining up with TRBD2. Germline CDR1 and CDR2: WSHSY and SAAADI. The CDR3 runs 14 residues. The junction had 7 bases not matched to a gene; V was cut back by 8 bases and J by 8 bases. The CDR3 here is CASGLAGGGDEQFF. CDR3 DNA sequence: TGCGCCAGCGGGCTAGCGGGAGGGGGGGATGAGCAGTTCTTC.

The CDR3 nucleotides are TGTGCCAGCAGCTGGACAGGGAAAGACGAAAAACTGTTTTTT. It codes for CASSWTGKDEKLFF. The chain links TRBV7-9 to TRBJ1-4; 8 bases are shared with TRBD1. In germline, CDR1 is SEHNR, CDR2 FQNEAQ (reference sequence). The junction had 6 bases not matched to a gene; V was cut back by 4 bases and J by 8 bases. This CDR3 spans 14 amino acids.

This sequence joins TRBV5-1 and TRBJ2-7; 10 bases map to TRBD1. The CDR3 is 14 residues long. With 5 bases clipped from V and 2 bases from J, the junction kept 4 bases outside the gene matches. The germline CDR1 and CDR2 sequences are SGHRS and YFSETQ. The CDR3 DNA sequence: TGCGCCAGCAGTCAAGGGACAGGGGCCTACGAGCAGTACTTC. Translating gives CASSQGTGAYEQYF.

The chain uses TRBV7-9 and TRBJ2-7; D unresolved. V lost 5 bases to trimming and J lost 2 bases, with 16 bases between them. CDR3 length equals 15 residues. Germline V gene lookup returns CDR1 SEHNR and CDR2 FQNEAQ (reference sequence). The DNA of the CDR3 is TGTGCCAGCAGCCCAACCTACAGTTCAACCTACGAGCAGTACTTC. This encodes CASSPTYSSTYEQYF. Full variable domain (remainder filled in from reference TRBV7-9 and TRBJ2-7): DTGVSQNPRHKITKRGQNVTFRCDPISEHNRLYWYRQTLGQGPEFLTYFQNEAQLEKSRLLSDRFSAERPKGSFSTLEIQRTEQGDSAMYLCASSPTYSSTYEQYFGPGTRLTVT.

This chain connects TRBV5-1 to TRBJ2-1, with a tentative D call TRBD1 (5 bases). Germline V gene lookup returns CDR1 SGHRS and CDR2 YFSETQ. Trimming shortened V by 4 bases and J by 1 base, and 18 bases separated the two germline ends. This CDR3 comprises 17 residues. The CDR3 sequence: CASSLLTVTNSYNEQFF. CDR3 bases: TGCGCCAGCAGCCTACTGACAGTGACCAATTCCTACAATGAGCAGTTCTTC. Full variable domain (missing parts from reference TRBV5-1 and TRBJ2-1): KAGVTQTPRYLIKTRGQQVTLSCSPISGHRSVSWYQQTPGQGLQFLFEYFSETQRNKGNFPGRFSGRQFSNSRSEMNVSTLELGDSALYLCASSLLTVTNSYNEQFFGPGTRLTVL.

CDR3 in DNA: TGTGCCACCAGTGACCTACTAGCGGGGGAAGAGACCCAGTACTTC. Residues: CATSDLLAGEETQYF. J is TRBJ2-5 and V is TRBV24-1, with 11 bases fitting TRBD2. The CDR3 contains 15 residues. Germline CDR1 is KGHDR and CDR2 is SFDVKD. J was trimmed by 3 bases and V by 4 bases; bases with no gene match: 3.

V gene TRBV6-6 combines with J gene TRBJ2-1, with TRBD1 identical over 11 bases. This CDR3 has 14 residues. V gave up 4 bases and J gave up 5 bases; unmatched junction bases: 1. Germline values: CDR1 MNHNY, CDR2 SVGAGI (reference sequence). CDR3 DNA sequence: TGTGCCAGCAGTTTGGGACAGGGGGACAATGAGCAGTTCTTC. Its translation: CASSLGQGDNEQFF.

The sample holds one count of this clone. V and J are TRBV5-4 and TRBJ1-5; 8 bases agree with TRBD1. J lost 4 bases, V lost 2 bases, and 5 bases had no gene match. The CDR3 runs to 15 residues. Germline V gene data show CDR1 as SGHNT and CDR2 as YYREEE (reference sequence). CDR3 region: CASSFGTGENQPQHF. The DNA for the CDR3 is TGTGCCAGCAGCTTCGGGACAGGAGAGAATCAGCCCCAGCATTTT. The entire variable domain, with the rest obtained from reference TRBV5-4 and TRBJ1-5, is as follows: ETGVTQSPTHLIKTRGQQVTLRCSSQSGHNTVSWYQQALGQGPQFIFQYYREEENGRGNFPPRFSGLQFPNYSSELNVNALELDDSALYLCASSFGTGENQPQHFGDGTRLSIL.

The rearrangement links TRBV5-1 to TRBJ1-5, with 10 bases fitting TRBD1. Germline V gives CDR1 SGHRS, CDR2 YFSETQ. V shed 4 bases, J shed 7 bases, and the junction held 5 bases outside the gene matches. The CDR3 contains 14 residues. CDR3 sequence reads: CASSTRQGAQPQHF. CDR3 nucleotide sequence: TGCGCCAGCAGCACCCGACAGGGGGCCCAGCCCCAGCATTTT.

The V call is TRBV24-1, the J call TRBJ2-1, with TRBD2 matching 12 bases. CDR1 KGHDR and CDR2 SFDVKD come from the germline V gene. The CDR3 is 19 residues long. V dropped 9 bases and J dropped 4; count of bases not matched to a gene: 18. Here the CDR3 DNA reads TGTGCCACCGCTTACGGGTACACCCCTAGCGGGAGGGGTTACAATGAGCAGTTCTTC. This gives the protein CATAYGYTPSGRGYNEQFF.

V is TRBV11-3 and J is TRBJ2-7, with TRBD1 identical over 10 bases. The CDR3 spans 16 residues. Germline V gene data show CDR1 as SGHNT and CDR2 as YENEEA. V lost 2 bases, J lost 4 bases, and 8 bases stayed unmatched. DNA of the CDR3: TGTGCCAGCAGCTTAACCGAGGACAGGGGGAGTTACGAGCAGTACTTC. Protein product: CASSLTEDRGSYEQYF.

This clone appeared a single time. This chain links TRBV11-3 with TRBJ2-7; 7 bases match TRBD2. The CDR3 is 18 amino acids. In germline, CDR1 is SGHNT, CDR2 YENEEA. J lost 3 bases, V lost 2 bases, and 16 bases had no gene match. CDR3 bases: TGTGCCAGCAGCTTAAATCCAAGGTTCACTAGCGTTTACTACGAGCAGTACTTC. Translating it yields CASSLNPRFTSVYYEQYF.

The chain links TRBV4-1 to TRBJ1-1; D ambiguous. CDR1 MGHRA and CDR2 YSYEKL come from the germline V gene. This CDR3 is 17 amino acids long. The ends were cut back, 1 base at V and 1 base at J, with 16 bases in the middle. CDR3 protein: CASSQVVKRETNTEAFF. CDR3 bases: TGCGCCAGCAGCCAAGTTGTGAAGAGGGAGACGAACACTGAAGCTTTCTTT.

The chain links TRBV3-1 (or the pseudogene TRBV3-2) to TRBJ1-3; tentative D call: TRBD1 (6 bases). The CDR3 spans 16 residues. Trimming shortened V by 0 bases and J by 2 bases, and 11 bases separated the two germline ends. Germline CDR1 and CDR2: LGHDT and YNNKEL (reference sequence). CDR3 sequence: CASSQETRGPGNTIYF. DNA for the CDR3: TGTGCCAGCAGCCAAGAAACGCGGGGGCCTGGAAACACCATATATTTT.

In this sample, this clone turned up a few times. The V gene is TRBV28, the J gene TRBJ1-2, with D uncertain. Germline V gives CDR1 MDHEN, CDR2 SYDVKM. The CDR3 loop spans 13 amino acids. Trimming stripped 5 bases from V and 2 bases from J, with 9 bases between. CDR3 sequence: CASSTAGNYGYTF. For the CDR3, the DNA is TGTGCCAGCAGTACTGCCGGGAACTATGGCTACACCTTC.

This chain connects TRBV11-2 to TRBJ1-1, with a tentative D call TRBD1 (5 bases). V lost 8 bases, J lost 5 bases, and 15 bases lay in between. The CDR3 covers 13 residues. Germline CDR1 is SGHAT and CDR2 is FQNNGV. The CDR3 reads CASFGGVRTEAFF. The DNA of the CDR3 is TGTGCCAGCTTTGGGGGGGTGAGAACTGAAGCTTTCTTT.

This clone was observed a few times. The V gene is TRBV6-2 or TRBV6-3, the J gene TRBJ2-1; TRBD2 matches at 8 bases. Per the germline V gene, CDR1 is MNHEY and CDR2 is SVGEGT. This CDR3 comprises 13 residues. V was pared by 2 bases and J by 9 bases, with 3 bases of the junction left unmatched. The CDR3 loop reads CASSYAGLAEQFF. In DNA form, the CDR3 reads TGTGCCAGCAGTTACGCCGGACTAGCTGAGCAGTTCTTC.

The J gene is TRBJ1-4, the V gene TRBV7-8, with D unresolved. Germline V gene data show CDR1 as SGHVS and CDR2 as FQNEAQ. The CDR3 is made up of 17 amino acids. The V and J ends lost 5 bases and 6 bases respectively, with 22 bases between them. Written as DNA, the CDR3 is TGTGCCAGCAGCCCAATCTACGGGAAGCTCCTGGATGAAAAACTGTTTTTT. This translates into CASSPIYGKLLDEKLFF.

This clone was seen a handful of times. V usage is TRBV4-2 and J usage is TRBJ2-3; 8 bases match TRBD2. CDR1 is LGHNA, CDR2 YNFKEQ, per germline. The length of the CDR3 is 16 residues. J gave up 4 bases and V 1 base, and 7 bases lay outside the gene matches. The CDR3 sequence is CASSQAPAGEPDTQYF. The CDR3 DNA sequence: TGTGCCAGCAGCCAAGCTCCAGCGGGAGAACCAGATACGCAGTATTTT.

This chain uses TRBV15 with TRBJ1-6, with 9 bases identical to TRBD1. This CDR3 contains 15 residues. V shed 4 bases, J shed 6 bases, and the junction held 4 bases outside the gene matches. Germline lookup yields CDR1 LNHNV and CDR2 YYDKDF (reference sequence). CDR3: CATSTRTGVNSPLHF. The CDR3 region has the DNA TGTGCCACCAGCACCAGGACAGGGGTTAATTCACCCCTCCACTTT.

The rearrangement uses TRBV28 and TRBJ2-1; 7 positions match TRBD1. J lost 7 bases, V lost 4 bases, and 10 bases had no gene match. The CDR3 is 15 residues long. The V gene's germline CDR1 is MDHEN and CDR2 SYDVKM. The CDR3 DNA follows: TGTGCCAGCAGTTCAAGAGAAACAGGGGTAAATGAGCAGTTCTTC. Its translation is CASSSRETGVNEQFF.

The chain carries TRBV4-3 and TRBJ2-7, with TRBD2 identical over 8 bases. Germline assignment: CDR1 LGHNA and CDR2 YSLEER. With 1 base clipped from V and 3 bases from J, the junction kept 17 bases outside the gene matches. The CDR3 is 19 residues long. CDR3 DNA: TGCGCCAGCAGCCAAGGCCCAGTGAGCGGGAGAGACTCGGACTACGAGCAGTACTTC. Residues: CASSQGPVSGRDSDYEQYF.